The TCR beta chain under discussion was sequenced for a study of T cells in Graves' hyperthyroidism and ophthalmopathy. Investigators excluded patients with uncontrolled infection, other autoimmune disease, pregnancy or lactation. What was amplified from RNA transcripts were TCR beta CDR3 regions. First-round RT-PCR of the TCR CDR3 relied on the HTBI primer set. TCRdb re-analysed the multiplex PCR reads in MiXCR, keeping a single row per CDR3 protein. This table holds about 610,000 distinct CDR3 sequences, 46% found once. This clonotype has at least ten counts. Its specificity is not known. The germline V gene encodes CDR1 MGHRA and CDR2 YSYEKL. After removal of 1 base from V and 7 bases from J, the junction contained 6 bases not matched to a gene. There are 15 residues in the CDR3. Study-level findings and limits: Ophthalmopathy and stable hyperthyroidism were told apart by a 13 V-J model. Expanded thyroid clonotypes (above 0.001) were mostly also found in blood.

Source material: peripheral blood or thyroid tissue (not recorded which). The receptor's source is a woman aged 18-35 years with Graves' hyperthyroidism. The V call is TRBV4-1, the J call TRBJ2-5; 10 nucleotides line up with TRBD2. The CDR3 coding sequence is TGCGCCAGCAGCCAAGCGGGGACTAGCGTCGCGACCCAGTACTTC. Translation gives CASSQAGTSVATQYF.